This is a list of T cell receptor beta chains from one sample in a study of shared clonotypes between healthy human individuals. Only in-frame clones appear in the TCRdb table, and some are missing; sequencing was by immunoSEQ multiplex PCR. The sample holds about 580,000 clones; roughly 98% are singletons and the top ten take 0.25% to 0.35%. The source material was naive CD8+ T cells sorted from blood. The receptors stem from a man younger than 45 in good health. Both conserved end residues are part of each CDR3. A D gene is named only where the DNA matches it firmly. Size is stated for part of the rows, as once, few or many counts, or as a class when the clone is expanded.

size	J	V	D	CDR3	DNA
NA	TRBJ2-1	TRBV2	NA	CASSEGAYNEQFF	TGTGCCAGCAGCGAGGGAGCCTACAATGAGCAGTTCTTC
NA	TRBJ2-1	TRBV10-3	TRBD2	CAISELLAGEVGEQFF	TGTGCCATCAGTGAGTTGCTAGCGGGAGAGGTGGGTGAGCAGTTCTTC
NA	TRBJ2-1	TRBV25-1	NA	CASVLEGAYNEQFF	TGTGCCAGCGTTCTCGAGGGAGCGTACAATGAGCAGTTCTTC
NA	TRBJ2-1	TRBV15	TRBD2	CATSRAGGEREKFF	TGTGCCACCAGCAGGGCCGGGGGGGAGCGGGAGAAGTTCTTC
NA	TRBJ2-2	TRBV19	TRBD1	CASSTRDRDTGELFF	TGTGCCAGTAGTACCCGGGACAGGGACACCGGGGAGCTGTTTTTT
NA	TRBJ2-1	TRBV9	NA	CASSVARGEQFF	TGTGCCAGCAGCGTAGCACGTGGTGAGCAGTTCTTC
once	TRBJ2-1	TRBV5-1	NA	CASSPVGANLRDEQFF	TGCGCCAGCAGCCCAGTCGGGGCAAACCTACGGGATGAGCAGTTCTTC
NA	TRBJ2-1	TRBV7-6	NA	CASSPLIVGNEQFF	TGTGCCAGCAGCCCCTTAATCGTGGGCAATGAGCAGTTCTTC
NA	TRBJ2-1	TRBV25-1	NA	CASSEGYNEQFF	TGTGCCAGCAGTGAGGGTTACAATGAGCAGTTCTTC
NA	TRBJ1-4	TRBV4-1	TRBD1	CASSPPGQNEKLFF	TGCGCCAGCAGCCCGCCGGGACAGAATGAAAAACTGTTTTTT
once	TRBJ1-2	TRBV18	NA	CASSLGEMVYYTF	TGTGCCAGCTCCCTAGGGGAAATGGTCTATTACACCTTC
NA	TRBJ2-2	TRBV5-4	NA	CASSLDRTGELFF	TGTGCCAGCAGCTTAGACCGAACCGGGGAGCTGTTTTTT
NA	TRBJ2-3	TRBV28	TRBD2	CASHGGLAGGGGTDTQYF	TGTGCAAGCCATGGTGGGTTAGCGGGAGGCGGGGGCACAGATACGCAGTATTTT
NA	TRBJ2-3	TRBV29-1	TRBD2	CSVEGVAGSTDTQYF	TGCAGCGTTGAAGGGGTAGCGGGGTCCACAGATACGCAGTATTTT
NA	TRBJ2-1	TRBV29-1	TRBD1	CSVDLTGYNEQFF	TGCAGCGTTGATCTGACAGGGTACAATGAGCAGTTCTTC
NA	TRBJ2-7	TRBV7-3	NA	CASSFLGGEPYEQYF	TGTGCCAGCAGCTTCCTGGGGGGCGAGCCTTACGAGCAGTACTTC
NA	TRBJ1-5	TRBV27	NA	CASSPGTTLSNQPQHF	TGTGCCAGCAGTCCAGGGACAACTCTTAGCAATCAGCCCCAGCATTTT
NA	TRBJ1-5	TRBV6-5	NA	CASSTGTGQPQHF	TGTGCCAGCAGTACAGGGACGGGTCAGCCCCAGCATTTT
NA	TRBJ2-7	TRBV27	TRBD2	CASGGLAGVNEQYF	TGTGCCAGCGGGGGACTAGCGGGAGTTAACGAGCAGTACTTC
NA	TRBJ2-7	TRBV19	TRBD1	CASSPAPGQGVLLAYEQYF	TGTGCCAGTAGTCCCGCCCCGGGACAGGGGGTTCTCTTGGCCTACGAGCAGTACTTC
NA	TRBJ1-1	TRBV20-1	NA	CSAPDTEAFF	TGCAGTGCTCCCGACACTGAAGCTTTCTTT
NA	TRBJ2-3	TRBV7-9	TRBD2	CASSYPGRGKRTDTQYF	TGTGCCAGCAGCTATCCCGGGAGGGGTAAACGCACAGATACGCAGTATTTT
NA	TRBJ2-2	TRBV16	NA	CASSQSAKNGELFF	TGTGCCAGCAGCCAATCAGCCAAGAACGGGGAGCTGTTTTTT
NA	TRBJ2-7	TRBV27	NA	CASSDAGPSYEQYF	TGTGCCAGCAGCGATGCCGGGCCGTCCTACGAGCAGTACTTC
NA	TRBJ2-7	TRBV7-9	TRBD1	CASSPNRGTGAYEQYF	TGTGCCAGCAGCCCCAACCGCGGGACAGGGGCGTACGAGCAGTACTTC
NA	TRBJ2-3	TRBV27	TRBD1	CASSPESTGKSDTQYF	TGTGCCAGCAGCCCCGAATCGACAGGGAAATCAGATACGCAGTATTTT
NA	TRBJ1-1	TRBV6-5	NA	CASTRGDTEAFF	TGTGCCAGCACGAGGGGGGACACTGAAGCTTTCTTT
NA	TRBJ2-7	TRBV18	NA	CASSLYEQYF	TGTGCCAGCTCACTCTACGAGCAGTACTTC
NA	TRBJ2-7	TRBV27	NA	CASSLGRTYEQYF	TGTGCCAGCAGTTTGGGAAGGACCTACGAGCAGTACTTC
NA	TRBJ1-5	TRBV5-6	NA	CASSLGIYSNQPQHF	TGTGCCAGCAGCCTCGGCATCTATAGCAATCAGCCCCAGCATTTT
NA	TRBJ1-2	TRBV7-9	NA	CASRSGTPKTDGYTF	TGTGCCAGCAGGTCGGGGACACCAAAGACCGATGGCTACACCTTC
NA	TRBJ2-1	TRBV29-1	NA	CSVESRGEINEQFF	TGCAGCGTGGAGAGCAGGGGCGAGATAAATGAGCAGTTCTTC
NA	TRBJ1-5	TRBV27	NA	CASSLDWGGNQPQHF	TGTGCCAGCAGTTTAGACTGGGGCGGCAATCAGCCCCAGCATTTT
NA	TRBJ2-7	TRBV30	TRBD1	CAWNTLRDSVFYEQYF	TGTGCCTGGAATACCCTTAGGGACAGCGTATTCTACGAGCAGTACTTC
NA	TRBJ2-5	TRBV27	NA	CASSLLTTLGPETQYF	TGTGCCAGCAGTTTATTGACCACCCTCGGCCCGGAGACCCAGTACTTC
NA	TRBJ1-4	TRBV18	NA	CASSGSEKLFF	TGTGCCAGCTCGGGCAGTGAAAAACTGTTTTTT
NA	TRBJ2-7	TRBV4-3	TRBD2	CASSQGLAGAYEQYF	TGCGCCAGCAGCCAAGGGTTGGCGGGGGCCTACGAGCAGTACTTC
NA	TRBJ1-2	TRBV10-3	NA	CAISEITGSNYGYTF	TGTGCCATCAGTGAAATAACGGGCTCCAACTATGGCTACACCTTC
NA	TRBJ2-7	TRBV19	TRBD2	CASSLAGGNYEQYF	TGTGCCAGTAGTCTGGCGGGAGGGAACTACGAGCAGTACTTC
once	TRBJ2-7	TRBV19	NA	CASSPGGGAWEQYF	TGTGCCAGTAGCCCCGGAGGGGGAGCATGGGAGCAGTACTTC
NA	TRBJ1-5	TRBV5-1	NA	CASSPGSPYSNQPQHF	TGCGCCAGCAGCCCGGGATCTCCTTATAGCAATCAGCCCCAGCATTTT
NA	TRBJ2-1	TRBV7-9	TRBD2	CASSPTSGSPDEQFF	TGTGCCAGCAGCCCTACTAGCGGGAGTCCGGATGAGCAGTTCTTC
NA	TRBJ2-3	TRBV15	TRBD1	CATAKQGWGTDTQYF	TGTGCCACCGCTAAACAGGGGTGGGGCACAGATACGCAGTATTTT
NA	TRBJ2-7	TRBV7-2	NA	CASSDIGSGRYEQYF	TGTGCCAGCAGCGATATAGGGTCAGGCCGCTACGAGCAGTACTTC
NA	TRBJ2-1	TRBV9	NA	CASAETGRTDNEQFF	TGTGCCAGCGCCGAGACAGGGAGGACGGACAATGAGCAGTTCTTC
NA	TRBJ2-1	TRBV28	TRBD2	CASSPGLVRAYEQFF	TGTGCCAGCAGTCCGGGACTAGTTAGGGCTTATGAGCAGTTCTTC
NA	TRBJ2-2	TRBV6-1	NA	CASSEEVRLNTGELFF	TGTGCCAGCAGTGAAGAAGTCCGATTAAACACCGGGGAGCTGTTTTTT
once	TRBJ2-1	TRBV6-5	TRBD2	CASSYSLADNEQFF	TGTGCCAGCAGTTACTCACTAGCGGACAATGAGCAGTTCTTC
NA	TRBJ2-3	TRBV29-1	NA	CSVVGVVADTQYF	TGCAGCGTTGTGGGGGTAGTCGCAGATACGCAGTATTTT
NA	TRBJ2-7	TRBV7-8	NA	CASSSSPNYEQYF	TGTGCCAGCAGCTCAAGTCCCAACTACGAGCAGTACTTC